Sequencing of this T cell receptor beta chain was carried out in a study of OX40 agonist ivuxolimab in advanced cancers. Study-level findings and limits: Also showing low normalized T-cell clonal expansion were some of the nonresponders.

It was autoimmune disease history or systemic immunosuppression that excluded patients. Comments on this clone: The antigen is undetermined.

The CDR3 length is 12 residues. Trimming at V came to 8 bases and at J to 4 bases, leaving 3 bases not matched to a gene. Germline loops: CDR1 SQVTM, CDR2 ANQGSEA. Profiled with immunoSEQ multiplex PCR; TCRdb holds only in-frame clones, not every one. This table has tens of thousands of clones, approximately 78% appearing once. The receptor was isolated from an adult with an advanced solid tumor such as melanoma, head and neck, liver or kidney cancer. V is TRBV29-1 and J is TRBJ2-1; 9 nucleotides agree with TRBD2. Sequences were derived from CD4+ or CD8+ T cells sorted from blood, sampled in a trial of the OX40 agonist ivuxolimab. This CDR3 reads CSSRGGYNEQFF. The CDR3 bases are TGCAGCTCGCGGGGGGGATACAATGAGCAGTTCTTC.